This TCR beta chain appears in the sequencing data of a study of blood T cell repertoires in COVID-19. J gave up 4 bases and V 5 bases, and 4 bases lay outside the gene matches. Per the germline V gene, CDR1 is SGHTA and CDR2 is FQGTGA. The CDR3 runs 16 residues. Authors' data handling: Amplifying reference gene primers gave estimates of nucleated cell counts. Sequencing was performed with immunoSEQ multiplex PCR; in TCRdb, only in-frame clones are kept and a portion is missing. V and J calls and clone size are copied from that table; D and trimming were computed from the DNA. The sample carries approximately 260,000 clones, around 90% recorded once.

This sequence was found in a man aged 50 to 59 with acute or convalescent COVID-19. Sequencing was carried out using peripheral blood. The J gene is TRBJ2-2, the V gene TRBV7-3; TRBD2 matches 13 bases. CDR3 protein: CASSPRTSGGTGELFF. Here the CDR3 DNA reads TGTGCCAGCAGCCCACGGACTAGCGGGGGCACCGGGGAGCTGTTTTTT.